This T cell receptor beta chain came from a study of T cell changes during pregnancy in multiple sclerosis. The repertoire was sequenced with immunoSEQ multiplex PCR; TCRdb's copy has only in-frame clones and lacks some. The profile shows 35,000 to 50,000 clones, about 88% of them singletons. The sample consisted of CD4+ T cells from peripheral blood mononuclear cells, taken after pregnancy. This clonotype originated in a female donor with multiple sclerosis, enrolled in a pregnancy study.

The CDR3 DNA reads as TGTGCCAGCAGCCGAAGCGGGAGCGGGAATGAGCAGTTCTTC. Its translation is CASSRSGSGNEQFF. The chain has TRBV5-6 and TRBJ2-1; 8 positions match TRBD2. The germline gives CDR1 SGHDT, CDR2 YYEEEE. The trim removed 4 bases at V and 7 bases at J, leaving 7 bases unmatched. The CDR3 length is 14 residues.